The present T cell receptor (beta chain) was sequenced within a study of PD-L1 blockade in urothelial cancer. Study as a whole: Chemotherapy regimens numbering 0 to 3 had been given to patients.

Time point here: pretreatment peripheral blood. Method: immunoSEQ multiplex PCR; TCRdb's copy keeps in-frame clones and lacks some. The data hold 30,000 to 40,000 clones, with 84% observed a single time. This CDR3 comprises 13 residues. CDR1 KGHSH and CDR2 LQKENI come from the germline V gene. Trimming shortened V by 2 bases and J by 7 bases, and 9 bases separated the two germline ends. The sample here was PBMCs, taken around atezolizumab (anti-PD-L1) treatment. This TCR came from a man in his sixties with urothelial cancer. The genes are TRBV18 and TRBJ2-1; possibly TRBD2 for D (5 bases). The CDR3 DNA reads as TGTGCCAGCTCACCAGGGCGGAGGAATGAGCAGTTCTTC. Translating it yields CASSPGRRNEQFF.